This TCR beta chain was identified during a study of control samples from healthy donors and cancer patients. Trimming took 6 bases from V and 8 from J, leaving 16 bases between them. CDR1 MDHEN and CDR2 SYDVKM come from the germline V gene. The CDR3 length is 14 residues. Libraries were prepared by immunoSEQ multiplex PCR; TCRdb keeps only in-frame clonotypes and omits some of them. The sample includes under 65,000 clones, 90% of them seen just once. The sample consisted of PBMCs. The TCR sequence derives from a woman aged 50 to 60 with colorectal cancer. The rearrangement joins TRBV28 to TRBJ1-4; D call uncertain. CDR3: CASSFNSPGEKLFF. The CDR3 region has the DNA TGTGCCAGCAGCTTTAATTCACCCGGGGAAAAACTGTTTTTT. The whole variable domain, remainder taken from reference TRBV28 and TRBJ1-4, is DVKVTQSSRYLVKRTGEKVFLECVQDMDHENMFWYRQDPGLGLRLIYFSYDVKMKEKGDIPEGYSVSREKKERFSLILESASTNQTSMYLCASSFNSPGEKLFFGSGTQLSVL.